The rows below give T cell receptor beta chains drawn from one sample of a study of T cell repertoires in cytomegalovirus infection. These receptors have no identified antigens. TCRdb re-derived calls from the reads in MiXCR, one entry per CDR3 protein. This sample has some 920,000 distinct CDR3 sequences; 30% to 40% occur once, and the top ten carry 13%. Source: cultured CD8+ T cells from PBMCs, taken from culture after CMV antigen stimulation. These receptors were collected from a human donor in good health (CMV status not recorded). Some clones in this sample may be carry-over from other donors' samples. Both conserved end residues are trimmed from each CDR3. Each record gives: D gene, V gene, J gene, CDR3 protein. The D gene is left open where the match is weak.

D gene: TRBD1
V gene: TRBV12-3/TRBV12-4
J gene: TRBJ1-5
CDR3 protein: ASSLPYRGPQH

D gene: TRBD1
V gene: TRBV5-6
J gene: TRBJ2-3
CDR3 protein: ASLQGAWARTTDTQY

D gene: -
V gene: TRBV6-2/TRBV6-3
J gene: TRBJ1-3
CDR3 protein: ASSYSRPIRIHSGNTIY

D gene: -
V gene: TRBV7-8
J gene: TRBJ2-6
CDR3 protein: ATSRANVLT

D gene: -
V gene: TRBV7-8
J gene: TRBJ1-2
CDR3 protein: ASSYGTDGYT

D gene: -
V gene: TRBV29-1
J gene: TRBJ1-1
CDR3 protein: SVGRDHTEAF

D gene: -
V gene: TRBV2
J gene: TRBJ2-1
CDR3 protein: ASGGDSCNEQF

D gene: TRBD1
V gene: TRBV6-2/TRBV6-3
J gene: TRBJ2-2
CDR3 protein: ASSPGTGENTGELF

D gene: TRBD2
V gene: TRBV6-2/TRBV6-3
J gene: TRBJ2-3
CDR3 protein: ASRGLAVRTDTQY

D gene: TRBD2
V gene: TRBV12-3/TRBV12-4
J gene: TRBJ2-3
CDR3 protein: ASSQYGLDTDTQY

D gene: TRBD1
V gene: TRBV25-1
J gene: TRBJ1-1
CDR3 protein: ASSEGQAPAF

D gene: -
V gene: TRBV2
J gene: TRBJ2-5
CDR3 protein: AGNFRDKETQY

D gene: -
V gene: TRBV6-1
J gene: TRBJ1-1
CDR3 protein: ASSQTEAF

D gene: -
V gene: TRBV10-3
J gene: TRBJ1-2
CDR3 protein: AISEDDGVYGYT

D gene: -
V gene: TRBV6-2/TRBV6-3
J gene: TRBJ2-2
CDR3 protein: ASSWDGGELF

D gene: -
V gene: TRBV28
J gene: TRBJ2-3
CDR3 protein: ASSLRQAIWDTQY

D gene: TRBD1
V gene: TRBV20-1
J gene: TRBJ1-1
CDR3 protein: SARLWDRGFSLNTKAF

D gene: -
V gene: TRBV6-5
J gene: TRBJ2-7
CDR3 protein: ASSRNRVYEQY

D gene: TRBD2
V gene: TRBV7-3
J gene: TRBJ2-1
CDR3 protein: ASSLTVTGLANEQF

D gene: TRBD1
V gene: TRBV6-2/TRBV6-3
J gene: TRBJ1-1
CDR3 protein: ASSYSSGTGVMNTEAF

D gene: -
V gene: TRBV7-9
J gene: TRBJ1-2
CDR3 protein: ASSSTVYYGYT

D gene: -
V gene: TRBV12-3/TRBV12-4
J gene: TRBJ1-6
CDR3 protein: ASSLARLSYNSPLH

D gene: -
V gene: TRBV10-3
J gene: TRBJ2-7
CDR3 protein: AISGEDYEQY

D gene: -
V gene: TRBV27
J gene: TRBJ2-3
CDR3 protein: ASSFEDGGTDTQY

D gene: -
V gene: TRBV27
J gene: TRBJ2-1
CDR3 protein: ASSLPDPYNEQF

D gene: -
V gene: TRBV27
J gene: TRBJ2-5
CDR3 protein: ASSLGYPPETQY

D gene: -
V gene: TRBV12-3/TRBV12-4
J gene: TRBJ2-7
CDR3 protein: ASSSRDGLEQY

D gene: -
V gene: TRBV7-8
J gene: TRBJ1-6
CDR3 protein: ASSLGGAVSPLH

D gene: -
V gene: TRBV23-1
J gene: TRBJ1-1
CDR3 protein: ASSQADTVSLNTEAF

D gene: -
V gene: TRBV4-3
J gene: TRBJ2-5
CDR3 protein: ASSQGNGETQY

D gene: -
V gene: TRBV4-1
J gene: TRBJ2-1
CDR3 protein: ASGSTGSDEQF

D gene: -
V gene: TRBV7-9
J gene: TRBJ2-3
CDR3 protein: ASSLIGQLVGTDTQY

D gene: TRBD1
V gene: TRBV6-1
J gene: TRBJ1-1
CDR3 protein: ASRAGRGQGWNTEAF

D gene: -
V gene: TRBV20-1
J gene: TRBJ2-1
CDR3 protein: SARLRDNEQF

D gene: -
V gene: TRBV27
J gene: TRBJ2-1
CDR3 protein: ASSLSGGPFFSYNEQF

D gene: -
V gene: TRBV5-5
J gene: TRBJ1-1
CDR3 protein: ASRYDLNTEAF

D gene: TRBD2
V gene: TRBV7-2
J gene: TRBJ2-5
CDR3 protein: ASSASGGKLETQY

D gene: -
V gene: TRBV12-5
J gene: TRBJ2-3
CDR3 protein: ASGLGRLDTQY

D gene: -
V gene: TRBV7-7
J gene: TRBJ2-2
CDR3 protein: ASSPRIGDTGELF

D gene: -
V gene: TRBV7-2
J gene: TRBJ1-1
CDR3 protein: ASSLEVGAQITEAF

D gene: -
V gene: TRBV24-1
J gene: TRBJ2-1
CDR3 protein: ATMGSAWGEQF

D gene: -
V gene: TRBV10-2
J gene: TRBJ1-5
CDR3 protein: ASSDPGGGRNQPQH

D gene: -
V gene: TRBV6-8
J gene: TRBJ1-1
CDR3 protein: ASTGFRGGTEAF

D gene: -
V gene: TRBV25-1
J gene: TRBJ1-1
CDR3 protein: ASSERLGGLTEAF

D gene: -
V gene: TRBV18
J gene: TRBJ2-2
CDR3 protein: ASSPTAYTGELF

D gene: TRBD1
V gene: TRBV18
J gene: TRBJ1-1
CDR3 protein: ASSPGQGAGTEAF

D gene: -
V gene: TRBV7-2
J gene: TRBJ1-5
CDR3 protein: ASSLGRMYSNQPQH